This TCR beta chain was obtained from a study of sequential checkpoint blockade in melanoma. Sequenced by immunoSEQ multiplex PCR; TCRdb stores in-frame clones only, minus some. The profile shows about 21,000 clones, roughly 80% of them singletons. The CDR3 contains 12 residues. Germline values: CDR1 SGHDT, CDR2 YYEEEE. V dropped 1 base and J dropped 9 bases, with 8 bases sitting between them. Treatment meaning: randomized to nivolumab then ipilimumab (arm A) or the reverse (arm B). This chain links TRBV5-6 with TRBJ2-4; D remains unclear. The sample here was CD8+ T cells sorted from blood (inferred from file names), taken from a patient given nivolumab and ipilimumab in sequence. The receptor comes from a human donor with melanoma. For the CDR3, the DNA is TGTGCCAGCAGCTTGACGACGGGCATTCAGTACTTC. Its translation is CASSLTTGIQYF.